This TCR beta chain was observed in a study of long-term antiretroviral therapy in people with HIV (dated by TCRdb to about 2022). For the wider study: The earliest samples were collected approximately a decade before the 2015 WHO recommendation for immediate ART, a period when ART was typically delayed until CD4 counts fell. This retrospective serial study examined whether starting ART and sustained HIV suppression were associated with changes in the composition and diversity of the TRB repertoire in peripheral blood. No cross-contamination during QIAcube processing was seen in test extractions of a monoclonal T-cell line run alongside 30 to 35 polyclonal samples. A total of around 200 cryopreserved PBMC samples were contributed to the cohort by 30 adults with confirmed HIV infection, with samples collected serially over a mean of approximately six years (range 1-12). Of the approximately 30 participants with HIV, ten to eleven were female.

Trimming removed 6 bases from V and 7 bases from J; the gene matches leave 3 bases unexplained. CDR1 is given as SQVTM and CDR2 as ANQGSEA, both from the germline V gene. The CDR3 starts with the cysteine, ends with the phenylalanine, and has 11 residues. Only the CDR3 DNA stays, 33 bases, in frame from base 1. Broad study findings and their caveats: The samples span the years 2004 to 2017, and the ART regimens used at that time may not be as effective as current regimens. CDR3 length ranges in HIV repertoires were narrower than in controls, and network structure suggested an antigen-experienced repertoire with only a slight naive shift after ART. Because pre-ART samples had limited cell numbers, unsorted PBMC were profiled rather than sorted CD4+ and CD8+ T cells. A significant increase in TRB diversity was found to be associated with ART initiation, although TRB diversity was observed to remain significantly below that of transplant donor controls even after long-term ART. Expanded TRB clones identified before ART initiation dominated the repertoire across all time points, though the dominance fluctuated and decreased in many PLHIV after ART. Limited PBMC availability meant only the TCR beta chain was sequenced, without alpha chain pairing. Inferences about post-ART repertoire changes were limited because no data were available on ART adherence, viral resistance or therapy changes.

To be included, a participant needed at least one PBMC sample from before ART initiation plus at least two post-ART samples. Treatment was received in the United States of America by all participants with HIV. Before DNA extraction, cryopreserved samples of about 1-10 million PBMC were thawed and washed. At the time of the earliest PBMC sample, participants with HIV were aged between roughly 23 and 60 years. PBMC samples from each participant spanned 1-4 timepoints before ART initiation and 2-8 timepoints after ART initiation, with a median of 7 samples. Serial HIV viral load, CD4+ T-cell count, ART history and demographic data were obtained for every participant. A Qiagen kit on a QIAcube was used to extract genomic DNA from unsorted PBMC, with samples processed in batches of 12. Sequencing of the TRB variable region was done with the immunoSEQ hsTCRB v3.0 assay at survey level resolution. The targeted TRB sequencing depth was roughly 40,000-50,000 T-cell genomes per sample. Pooled TRB libraries were sequenced on an Illumina MiSeq with a v3 150-cycle kit. In the source study's methods: Repertoire analysis was performed in R inside a reproducible Nextflow workflow that covered QC, data transformation and analysis. LymphoSeq2, an R package for AIRR-Seq data exploration, was used to implement custom analyses. A handful of samples that yielded fewer than 5000 total TRB sequences were excluded, so that 200 or so HIV repertoires were analyzed. Of the approximately 190 retained HIV repertoires, about 61 were collected before and roughly 130 after ART initiation. Each repertoire was downsampled to 5000 TRB nucleotide sequences, and summary statistics were averaged across 100 downsampling iterations. Only TRB sequences with CDR3 regions of at least seven amino acids were retained for analysis. A Shannon entropy-derived clonality score and the Gini coefficient were used to measure diversity. Repertoire networks linked the top 5000 CDR3 amino acid sequences whenever two sequences differed by an edit distance of one. Antigen specificity groups and MHC restriction were predicted for TRB CDR3 amino acid sequences with GLIPH2. CDR3 amino acid sequences were matched against VDJdb and McPAS-TCR to flag known CMV, EBV, HIV or tissue antigen associations. Pre-ART, post-ART and control groups were compared with Wilcoxon signed-rank tests and Holm-Bonferroni correction. Imported from immuneACCESS, the table was reduced by TCRdb to in-frame sequences with V and J called. These copies leave out some clones; in studies compared against another copy, an unresolved V gene accounts for under half, and the cause of the remainder is not known. That table is the source of V, J and clone size, and D and trimming were worked out from the DNA. The sample records 20,000 to 25,000 clones, roughly 85% of which are singletons. Clones ranked in the top ten supply about a sixth of the sample.

This clone was seen a few times. No cognate antigen has been identified for it. Per-base quality was not reported, and no clone a single base away is much larger than it. The chain links TRBV29-1 with TRBJ1-2, and 9 bases in between align with TRBD1. The source material was unsorted PBMCs, sampled 1.2 years after starting antiretroviral therapy. The clonotype comes from a man in his fifties with HIV. CDR3 sequence: CSVGQGFGYTF. The DNA sequence follows: TGCAGCGTGGGACAGGGTTTTGGCTACACCTTC.